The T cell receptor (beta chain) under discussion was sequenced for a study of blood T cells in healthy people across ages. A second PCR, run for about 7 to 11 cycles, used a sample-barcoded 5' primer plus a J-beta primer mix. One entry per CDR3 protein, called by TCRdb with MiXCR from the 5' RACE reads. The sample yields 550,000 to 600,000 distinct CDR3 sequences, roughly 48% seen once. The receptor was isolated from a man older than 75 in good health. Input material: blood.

The CDR3, as DNA: TGTGCCAGCACCCTTAGCGGGAGTGGCACAGATACGCAGTATTTT. This sequence encodes CASTLSGSGTDTQYF. The chain employs TRBV7-2 and TRBJ2-3; TRBD2 agrees at 9 bases. Trimming removed 7 bases from V and 1 base from J; junction bases left unmatched: 6. From germline, CDR1 is SGHTA and CDR2 FQGNSA. The CDR3 length is 15 residues.